Sequencing of this T cell receptor delta chain was carried out in a study of γδ T cells in repeated Plasmodium falciparum infection. Study-level background: Age- and gender-matched Australian children served as comparison for malaria-exposed Malian children. Samples were taken at baseline, before some infections, and 21 days after each. Malian samples came from no-transmission periods or across acute febrile malaria episodes. Findings and limits, study-wide: Vgamma9/Vdelta2+ T cells showed a stable polyclonal repertoire with shared TCRgamma sequences.

With regard to this clone: The antigen is unknown. The protein given by TCRdb reflects a much larger clone and differs at residue 6 from this DNA's translation, likely from a read error; the protein shown is the DNA's translation.

Germline CDR1 reads GEAIGNYY; CDR2 reads EKD. This CDR3 region has 14 residues. V was cut by 2 bases and J by 1 base, with 10 bases left in between. Gammadelta T cells were flow-sorted from PBMC into Vgamma9/Vdelta2+ and Vdelta2-negative populations for bulk analysis. TCRdb reapplied CATT to the multiplex PCR reads. Of 90,000 to 95,000 delta-chain clones listed, 0.95% to 1% are singletons. Sequencing was done on a sample of gamma-delta T cells from blood. The V and J genes are TRDV2 and TRDJ1; D is unresolved. The J gene, absent from TCRdb, was called here by matching the DNA to germline. The sequence was collected from a pool of human donors (malaria-infected and uninfected, not separated). The CDR3 coding sequence is TGTGCCTGTGACAGCTCGCGGGGCACCGATAAACTCATCTTT. Its protein product is CACDSSRGTDKLIF.